This T cell receptor (beta chain) was observed in a study of T-cell memory formation after mild COVID-19. General observations from the study: Clones shrinking from day 15 to 85 showed even CD4/CD8 mixes; later expanders tilted CD4+.

V shed 7 bases, J shed 9 bases, and the junction held 9 bases outside the gene matches. The CDR3 consists of 15 residues. In TCRdb, the 5' RACE reads were re-called with MiXCR into one record per CDR3 protein. The sample holds roughly 280,000 distinct CDR3 sequences, about 17% seen once. Concerning this clonotype itself: Its target is unknown.

The source is a man between 18 and 29 years old who had mild COVID-19 (a few samples of this study predate the infection). Cell type and time point are not known. Sequencing used PBMCs or a T cell subset sorted from them (not recorded which). This chain uses TRBV12-3 or TRBV12-4 with TRBJ1-6; 10 bases match TRBD1. For the CDR3, the DNA is TGTGCCAGCACCTTAGACGGGACAGGGGCTTCACCCCTCCACTTT. It yields the protein CASTLDGTGASPLHF.